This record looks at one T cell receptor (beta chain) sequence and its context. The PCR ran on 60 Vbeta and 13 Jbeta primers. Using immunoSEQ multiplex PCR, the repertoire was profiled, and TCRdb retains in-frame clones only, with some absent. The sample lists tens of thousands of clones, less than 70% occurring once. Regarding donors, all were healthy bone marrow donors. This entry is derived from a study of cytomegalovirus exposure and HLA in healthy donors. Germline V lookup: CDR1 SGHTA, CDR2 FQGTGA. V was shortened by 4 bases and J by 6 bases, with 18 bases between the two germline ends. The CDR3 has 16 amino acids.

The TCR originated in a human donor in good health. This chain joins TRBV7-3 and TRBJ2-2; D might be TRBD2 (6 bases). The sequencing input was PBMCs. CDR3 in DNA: TGTGCCAGCAGCTCTATAGGCGGGGATCGGGCCGGGGAGCTGTTTTTT. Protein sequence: CASSSIGGDRAGELFF.